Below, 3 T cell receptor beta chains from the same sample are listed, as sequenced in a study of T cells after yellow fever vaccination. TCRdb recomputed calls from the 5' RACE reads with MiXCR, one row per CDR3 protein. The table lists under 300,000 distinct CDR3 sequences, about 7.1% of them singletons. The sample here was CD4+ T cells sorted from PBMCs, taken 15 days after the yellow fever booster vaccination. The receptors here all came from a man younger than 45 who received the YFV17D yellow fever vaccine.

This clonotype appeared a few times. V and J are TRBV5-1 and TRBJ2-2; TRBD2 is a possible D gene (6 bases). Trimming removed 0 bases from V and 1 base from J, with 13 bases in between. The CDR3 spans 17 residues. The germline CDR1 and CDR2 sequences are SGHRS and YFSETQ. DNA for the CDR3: TGCGCCAGCAGCTTGGGCTTCTCTAGCGTGAACACCGGGGAGCTGTTTTTT. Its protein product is CASSLGFSSVNTGELFF.

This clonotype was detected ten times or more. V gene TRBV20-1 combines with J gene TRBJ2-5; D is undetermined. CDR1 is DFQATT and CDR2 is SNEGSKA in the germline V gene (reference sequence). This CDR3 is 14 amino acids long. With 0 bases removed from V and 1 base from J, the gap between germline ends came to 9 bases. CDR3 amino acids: CSARDLTLQETQYF. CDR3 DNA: TGCAGTGCTAGAGATCTGACGCTCCAAGAGACCCAGTACTTC.

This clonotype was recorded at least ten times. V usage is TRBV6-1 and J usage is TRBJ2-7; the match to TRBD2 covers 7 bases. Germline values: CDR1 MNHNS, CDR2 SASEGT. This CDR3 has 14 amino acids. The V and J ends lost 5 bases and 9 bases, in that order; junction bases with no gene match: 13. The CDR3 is CASSWKRGPPRQYF. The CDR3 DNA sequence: TGTGCCAGCAGTTGGAAGCGGGGCCCCCCCAGGCAGTACTTC.